This entry concerns a single T cell receptor beta chain. Its antigen is currently unknown. The data were obtained in a study of high-grade serous ovarian cancer treatment subgroups. Profiled with immunoSEQ multiplex PCR; TCRdb holds only in-frame clones, not every one. The profile shows approximately 5,000 clones, 66% of them singletons. Broader study findings: Without spatial data, bulk sequencing limits insight into HGSC tumor diversity. Different patients shared almost no repertoire; same-patient tumors shared about 0.1 to 0.79.

Tumor samples were taken before definitive surgery or chemotherapy. The V gene end was trimmed by 2 bases and the J gene end by 2 bases; junction bases not matched to a gene: 6. Germline values: CDR1 MNHNY, CDR2 SVGAGI (reference sequence). The CDR3 runs 15 residues. The V and J genes are TRBV6-6 and TRBJ2-7, with 7 bases lining up with TRBD2. Material: tumor tissue. This sequence originates from a human donor with high-grade serous ovarian cancer. Written as DNA, the CDR3 is TGTGCCAGCAGTTACAGCCTAGCGGAGACCTACGAGCAGTACTTC. Protein sequence: CASSYSLAETYEQYF.